One sample yielded the 4 T cell receptor beta chains listed below, sequenced in a study of cytomegalovirus exposure and HLA in healthy donors. 13 Jbeta primers and 60 Vbeta primers were used for the PCR. The method was immunoSEQ multiplex PCR; TCRdb's version includes in-frame clones alone and lacks a portion of them. This sample contains about 130,000 clones. Input material: PBMCs. Receptor source: a man aged 35-49 years in good health and CMV-seronegative.

The rearrangement joins TRBV25-1 to TRBJ1-1; no clear D. CDR1 and CDR2 from the germline V gene are MGHDK and SYGVNS. Trimming left V 8 bases short and J 0 bases short, with 7 bases between. The CDR3 has 12 amino acids. The CDR3 sequence is CASQRMNTEAFF. In DNA form, the CDR3 reads TGTGCCAGCCAGAGGATGAACACTGAAGCTTTCTTT.

V and J are TRBV6-1 and TRBJ2-3, with D tentatively TRBD2 (5 bases). The CDR3 has 11 residues. The germline gives CDR1 MNHNS, CDR2 SASEGT. The ends were cut back, 4 bases at V and 6 bases at J, with 5 bases in the middle. The CDR3 here is CASSGRDTQYF. In DNA, the CDR3 is TGTGCCAGCAGTGGGAGGGATACGCAGTATTTT.

This chain connects TRBV5-5 to TRBJ1-1; 10 nucleotides align to TRBD1. Germline CDR1 is SGHKS and CDR2 is YYEKEE (reference sequence). The CDR3 spans 16 residues. J lost 6 bases, V lost 1 base, and 9 bases had no gene match. The CDR3 protein is CASSLRPGQGYSEAFF. The CDR3, as DNA: TGTGCCAGCAGCTTGCGCCCGGGACAGGGGTACTCTGAAGCTTTCTTT.

This sequence joins TRBV5-4 and TRBJ2-3; no clear D. Trimming left V 4 bases short and J 0 bases short, with 6 bases between. The CDR3 is made up of 13 amino acids. Germline V gene sequence: CDR1 SGHNT, CDR2 YYREEE (reference sequence). CDR3 sequence (DNA): TGTGCCAGCAGCATTACTAGCACAGATACGCAGTATTTT. Protein product: CASSITSTDTQYF.